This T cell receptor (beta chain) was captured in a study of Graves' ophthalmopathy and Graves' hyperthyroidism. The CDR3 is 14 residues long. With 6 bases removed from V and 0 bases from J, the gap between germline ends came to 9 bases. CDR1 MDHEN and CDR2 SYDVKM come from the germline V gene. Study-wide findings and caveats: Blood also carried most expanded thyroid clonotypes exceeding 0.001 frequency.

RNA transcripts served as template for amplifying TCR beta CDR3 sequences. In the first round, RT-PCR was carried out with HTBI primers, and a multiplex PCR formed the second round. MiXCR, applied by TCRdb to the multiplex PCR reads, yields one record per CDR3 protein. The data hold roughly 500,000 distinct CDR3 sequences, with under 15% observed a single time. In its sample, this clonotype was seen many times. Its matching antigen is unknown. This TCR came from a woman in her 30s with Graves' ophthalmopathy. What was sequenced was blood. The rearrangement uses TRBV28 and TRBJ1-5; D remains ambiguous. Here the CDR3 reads CASRGPYSNQPQHF. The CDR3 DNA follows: TGTGCCAGCAGAGGGCCTTATAGCAATCAGCCCCAGCATTTT.